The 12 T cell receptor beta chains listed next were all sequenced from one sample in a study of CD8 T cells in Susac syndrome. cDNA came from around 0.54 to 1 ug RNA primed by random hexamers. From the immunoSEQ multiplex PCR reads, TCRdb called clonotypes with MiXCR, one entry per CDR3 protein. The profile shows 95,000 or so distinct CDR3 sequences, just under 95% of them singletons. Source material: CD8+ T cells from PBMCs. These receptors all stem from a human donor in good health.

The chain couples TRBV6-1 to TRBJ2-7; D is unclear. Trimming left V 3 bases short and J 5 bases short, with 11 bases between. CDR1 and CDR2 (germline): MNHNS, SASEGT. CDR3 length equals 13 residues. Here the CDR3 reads CASSDGYINEQYF. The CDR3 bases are TGTGCCAGCAGTGATGGGTATATTAACGAGCAGTACTTC.

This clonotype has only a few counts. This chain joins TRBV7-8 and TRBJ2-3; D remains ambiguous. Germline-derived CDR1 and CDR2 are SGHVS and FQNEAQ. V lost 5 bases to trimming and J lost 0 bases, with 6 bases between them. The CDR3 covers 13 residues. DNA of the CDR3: TGTGCCAGCAGCACCGGGAGCACAGATACGCAGTATTTT. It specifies CASSTGSTDTQYF.

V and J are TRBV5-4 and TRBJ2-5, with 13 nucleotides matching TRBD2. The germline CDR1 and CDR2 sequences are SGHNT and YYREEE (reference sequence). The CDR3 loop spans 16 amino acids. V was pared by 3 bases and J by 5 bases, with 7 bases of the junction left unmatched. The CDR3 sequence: CASSSRTSGGGETQYF. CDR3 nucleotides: TGTGCCAGCAGCTCCAGGACTAGCGGGGGCGGGGAGACCCAGTACTTC.

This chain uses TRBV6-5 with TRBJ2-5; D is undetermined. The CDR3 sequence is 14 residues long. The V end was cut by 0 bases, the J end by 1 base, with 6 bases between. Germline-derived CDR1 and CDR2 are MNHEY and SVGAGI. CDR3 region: CASSYSGVQETQYF. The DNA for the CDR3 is TGTGCCAGCAGTTACTCCGGAGTCCAAGAGACCCAGTACTTC.

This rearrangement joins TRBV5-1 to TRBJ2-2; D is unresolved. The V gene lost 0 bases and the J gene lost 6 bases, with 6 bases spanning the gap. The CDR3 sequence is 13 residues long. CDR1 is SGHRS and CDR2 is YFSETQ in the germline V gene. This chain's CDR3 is CASSLGGPGELFF. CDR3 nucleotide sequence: TGCGCCAGCAGCTTGGGAGGACCCGGGGAGCTGTTTTTT.

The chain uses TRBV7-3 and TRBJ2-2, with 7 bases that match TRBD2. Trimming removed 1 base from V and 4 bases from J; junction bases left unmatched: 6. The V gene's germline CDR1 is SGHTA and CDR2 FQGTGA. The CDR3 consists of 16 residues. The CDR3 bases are TGTGCCAGCAGCTTAAGCCAGCGGGGACGCACCGGGGAGCTGTTTTTT. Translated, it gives CASSLSQRGRTGELFF.

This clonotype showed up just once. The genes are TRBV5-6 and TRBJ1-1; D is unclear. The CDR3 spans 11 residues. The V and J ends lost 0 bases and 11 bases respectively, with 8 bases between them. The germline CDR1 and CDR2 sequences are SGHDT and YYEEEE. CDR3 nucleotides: TGTGCCAGCAGCTTGGGACATGGGGCTTTCTTT. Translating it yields CASSLGHGAFF.

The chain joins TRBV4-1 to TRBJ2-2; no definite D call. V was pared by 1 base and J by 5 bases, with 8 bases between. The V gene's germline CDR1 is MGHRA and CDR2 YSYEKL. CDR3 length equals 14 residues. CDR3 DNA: TGCGCCAGCAGCCAAGTCCCAAGTACCGGGGAGCTGTTTTTT. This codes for CASSQVPSTGELFF.

The DNA of the CDR3 is TGCGCCACAGAGGCATACGGGACCGGGGAGCTGTTTTTT. This translates into CATEAYGTGELFF. The chain recombines TRBV4-1 with TRBJ2-2; no clear D gene. The CDR3 length is 13 residues. The V and J ends lost 10 bases and 5 bases respectively, with 14 bases between them. Germline lookup yields CDR1 MGHRA and CDR2 YSYEKL.

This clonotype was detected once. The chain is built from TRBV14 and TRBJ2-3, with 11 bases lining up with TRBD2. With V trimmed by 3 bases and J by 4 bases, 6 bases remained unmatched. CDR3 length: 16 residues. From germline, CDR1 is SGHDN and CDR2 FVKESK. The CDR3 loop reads CASSHRDSGRADTQYF. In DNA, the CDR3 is TGTGCCAGCAGCCACCGGGATAGCGGGAGGGCAGATACGCAGTATTTT. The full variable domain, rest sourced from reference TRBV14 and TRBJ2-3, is EAGVTQFPSHSVIEKGQTVTLRCDPISGHDNLYWYRRVMGKEIKFLLHFVKESKQDESGMPNNRFLAERTGGTYSTLKVQPAELEDSGVYFCASSHRDSGRADTQYFGPGTRLTVL.

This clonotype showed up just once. The CDR3 DNA sequence: TGTGCCAGTAGTACTCGGACTAGCGGGGGGAGTTCCTACAATGAGCAGTTCTTC. Protein product: CASSTRTSGGSSYNEQFF. This sequence joins TRBV19 and TRBJ2-1; TRBD2 aligns across 14 bases. Germline values: CDR1 LNHDA, CDR2 SQIVND (reference sequence). The CDR3 is 18 amino acids. V gave up 4 bases and J gave up 1 base; unmatched junction bases: 6.

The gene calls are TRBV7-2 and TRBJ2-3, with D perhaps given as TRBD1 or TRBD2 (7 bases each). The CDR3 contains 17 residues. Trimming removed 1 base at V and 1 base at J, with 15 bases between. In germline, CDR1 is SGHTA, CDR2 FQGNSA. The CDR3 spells CASSLGQGGLGTDTQYF. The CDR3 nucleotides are TGTGCCAGCAGCTTAGGGCAGGGGGGGTTAGGCACAGATACGCAGTATTTT.